This TCR beta chain was obtained from a study of cytomegalovirus exposure and HLA in healthy donors (dated by TCRdb to about 2017). Notes on the research overall: The 500 to 800 repertoires of the first cohort and the 120 or so validation repertoires were produced on the same platform, according to a later analysis. To predict cytomegalovirus infection status, the study brought together high-throughput TCR immunosequencing, statistical association of individual TCRs with disease status, and machine learning. In addition to the first cohort of approximately 670 subjects, a separate validation cohort of 100 to 150 different subjects was used. The aim of the study was to test whether cataloging public T cell receptors could identify signatures of past pathogen exposure. Study-level results and caveats: All 120 or so repertoires were used to score co-occurrence in the validation cohort in a later analysis, because that analysis had no HLA typing for the cohort. It was suggested by the authors that the approach could potentially be generalized to other disease states and immunological phenotypes. Of the cluster scores, about 94% were above 0 in a later analysis, which found that TCRs clustered in the first cohort also tended to co-occur in the 95 to 150 validation repertoires. The study listed 164 TCR beta chains as associated with cytomegalovirus. Three of the identified cytomegalovirus-associated TCR beta chains were confirmed in vitro to be specific for cytomegalovirus antigens. Cytomegalovirus status was reported to be diagnosed by the classifier with high specificity and sensitivity in both the original and validation cohorts. Most TCR sequences were observed very rarely across donors, whereas some public TCRs were present in many individuals.

About this clone: The target of this receptor is not known. No much larger clone exists at a distance of one base, and base qualities are not known.

The library came from the immunoSEQ multiplex PCR assay. The authors processed their data as follows. To diagnose cytomegalovirus status from the catalog of TCR beta chain sequences, a statistical classification framework was built. This immuneACCESS table, as held by TCRdb, lists in-frame sequences with V and J called but not all clones. Of the missing ones, under half trace to an unresolved V gene in checked studies; the others have no known cause. The D gene and trimming were derived from the DNA, and the V and J assignments and clone size from that table. The sample table holds 75,000 to 95,000 clones, of which 95% to 98% were seen once. Around 0.78% of the sample rests with the top ten. The CDR3 measures 19 amino acids from cysteine to phenylalanine. Kept here is only the CDR3 DNA, which spans 57 bases and is read in frame from base 1. The germline V and J ends show losses of 0 bases and 2 bases respectively, and no gene match explains 15 bases of the junction. The germline V gene supplies CDR1 SGHNT and CDR2 YENEEA.

Donors formed part of the validation cohort, which comprised 120 subjects and was distinct from the first cohort of over 500 subjects. The chain is encoded by TRBV11-3 joined to TRBJ1-1; TRBD1 aligns with 7 central bases. The source is a man aged 18 to 29 in good health and CMV-seronegative. The specimen sequenced was PBMCs. This receptor has the CDR3 CASSLETYRDSHGNTEAFF. In nucleotides, the sequence is TGTGCCAGCAGCTTAGAAACATACCGGGACAGCCACGGAAACACTGAAGCTTTCTTT.